Here is one T cell receptor (beta chain) with its context. The individuals who served as donors were healthy Caucasians living in Russia, aged about 6 to 100. These data come from a study of blood T cells in healthy people across ages. Together with a sample-barcoded 5' primer, a J-beta primer mix was included in a second PCR lasting about 6 to 11 cycles. TCRdb ran MiXCR on the 5' RACE reads and lists one entry per CDR3 protein. Of about 1.5 million distinct CDR3 sequences in the sample, approximately 42% are singletons; the top ten hold around 4%. This CDR3 region has 11 residues. Germline V CDR1 and CDR2: MNHEY, SVGEGT. V was clipped by 8 bases and J by 13 bases, with 15 bases between them.

V gene TRBV6-2 or TRBV6-3 combines with J gene TRBJ2-4; D unclear. Sequencing was performed on blood. This TCR came from a woman aged 18-29 years in good health. Here the CDR3 reads CASGSRRAQYF. CDR3 DNA sequence: TGTGCCAGCGGGTCTCGAAGGGCCCAGTACTTC.